These T cell receptor beta chains were read from a single sample in a study of blood T cell repertoires in COVID-19. Sequenced by immunoSEQ multiplex PCR; TCRdb stores in-frame clones only, minus some. The sample includes around 58,000 clones, roughly 80% seen only once; the top ten take less than 4.5%. The sample taken for sequencing was PBMCs or T cells enriched from blood (not recorded which). Receptors originate from a woman in her thirties or forties with acute COVID-19. Each CDR3 is given with its conserved first and last residue. The order of the fields is J gene, D gene, clone size, V gene, CDR3 DNA, CDR3 protein. The D gene is left open where the match is weak. Clone size appears in some rows only: once, few, many, or a class for an expanded clone.

j_call: TRBJ2-5
d_call: TRBD2
clone_size: .
v_call: TRBV6-6
cdr3_nt: TGTGCCAGCATCCTAGCGGGCACCCAAGAGACCCAGTACTTC
cdr3_aa: CASILAGTQETQYF

j_call: TRBJ1-1
d_call: .
clone_size: .
v_call: TRBV5-6
cdr3_nt: TGTGCCAGCAGCATTTTCGTAAACACTGAAGCTTTCTTT
cdr3_aa: CASSIFVNTEAFF

j_call: TRBJ2-1
d_call: .
clone_size: .
v_call: TRBV19
cdr3_nt: TGTGCCAGTAGTATAGGTGGGGGGGCAGGCAATGAGCAGTTCTTC
cdr3_aa: CASSIGGGAGNEQFF

j_call: TRBJ2-7
d_call: TRBD2
clone_size: .
v_call: TRBV19
cdr3_nt: TGTGCCAGTAGTCCGTTAGGACTAGCGGGAGGGTCCCACGAGCAGTACTTC
cdr3_aa: CASSPLGLAGGSHEQYF

j_call: TRBJ2-3
d_call: TRBD1
clone_size: few
v_call: TRBV2
cdr3_nt: TGTGCCAGCAGCCGGGACAGGGGGGCAGATACGCAGTATTTT
cdr3_aa: CASSRDRGADTQYF

j_call: TRBJ1-1
d_call: .
clone_size: .
v_call: TRBV11-1
cdr3_nt: TGTGCCAGCAGCTTAAGGCAGGGGCACATCCCTGAAGCTTTCTTT
cdr3_aa: CASSLRQGHIPEAFF

j_call: TRBJ2-3
d_call: TRBD2
clone_size: .
v_call: TRBV19
cdr3_nt: TGTGCCAGTAGTCGCGGGACTAGCGGGGGGAGCACAGATACGCAGTATTTT
cdr3_aa: CASSRGTSGGSTDTQYF

j_call: TRBJ1-5
d_call: .
clone_size: .
v_call: TRBV9
cdr3_nt: TGTGCCAGCAGCGACAGTTATAGCAATCAGCCCCAGCATTTT
cdr3_aa: CASSDSYSNQPQHF

j_call: TRBJ1-2
d_call: TRBD1
clone_size: .
v_call: TRBV28
cdr3_nt: TGTGCCAGCAGGATGGGACAGGCTGACGGCTACACCTTC
cdr3_aa: CASRMGQADGYTF

j_call: TRBJ2-5
d_call: .
clone_size: .
v_call: TRBV3-1/TRBV3-2
cdr3_nt: TGTGCCAGCAGCCAGCCGGGTCCCCAGTACTTC
cdr3_aa: CASSQPGPQYF

j_call: TRBJ2-1
d_call: TRBD2
clone_size: once
v_call: TRBV11-3
cdr3_nt: TGTGCCAGCAGCTTAGTATCCGGGAGGAGTGCCTTGCAGTTCTTC
cdr3_aa: CASSLVSGRSALQFF

j_call: TRBJ2-7
d_call: TRBD2
clone_size: .
v_call: TRBV5-1
cdr3_nt: TGCGCCAGCAGCTTGAGTAGCGGGAGCTTCGAGCAGTACTTC
cdr3_aa: CASSLSSGSFEQYF

j_call: TRBJ1-2
d_call: TRBD1
clone_size: .
v_call: TRBV5-8
cdr3_nt: TGTGCCAGCAGTTTTGACAGGGAGGCTCTATATGGCTACACCTTC
cdr3_aa: CASSFDREALYGYTF

j_call: TRBJ1-5
d_call: .
clone_size: .
v_call: TRBV6-5
cdr3_nt: TGTGCCAGCAGTTACTCGAATTACGGGAATCAGCCCCAGCATTTT
cdr3_aa: CASSYSNYGNQPQHF

j_call: TRBJ2-1
d_call: TRBD2
clone_size: .
v_call: TRBV2
cdr3_nt: TGTGCCAGCAGCGCCACTAGCGGGAACTACAATGAGCAGTTCTTC
cdr3_aa: CASSATSGNYNEQFF

j_call: TRBJ1-2
d_call: TRBD1
clone_size: .
v_call: TRBV11-2
cdr3_nt: TGTGCCAGCAGCACCAGCAGGGGGCTTGGAAACTATGGCTACACCTTC
cdr3_aa: CASSTSRGLGNYGYTF